The rows below give T cell receptor beta chains drawn from one sample of a study of T cells after yellow fever vaccination. TCRdb processed the 5' RACE reads anew with MiXCR; each CDR3 protein has one entry. This table holds around 320,000 distinct CDR3 sequences, around 10% found once. The specimen was CD4+ T cells sorted from PBMCs, collected 45 days after the yellow fever booster vaccination. The source of these receptors is a man younger than 35 who received the YFV17D yellow fever vaccine. Each CDR3 is given with its conserved first and last residue. The D gene is left open where the match is weak. Where a row states a size, it is once, few, many or the class of an expanded clone; other rows omit it.

D gene	V gene	clone size	J gene	CDR3 DNA	CDR3 protein
.	TRBV5-1	many	TRBJ2-5	TGCGCCAGCAGCTCTGGAGTGGGGCTTGTGACCCAGTACTTC	CASSSGVGLVTQYF
TRBD1	TRBV5-1	few	TRBJ2-2	TGCGCCAGCAGCTTACAGGGGAGTGGCGCCGGGGAGCTGTTTTTT	CASSLQGSGAGELFF
.	TRBV5-4	many	TRBJ2-3	TGTGCCAGCAGCCACGACAATAGCGGTCTAGATACGCAGTATTTT	CASSHDNSGLDTQYF
.	TRBV5-4	.	TRBJ2-2	TGTGCCAGCAGTTCAGGACTACTTGGCACCGGGGAGCTGTTTTTT	CASSSGLLGTGELFF
.	TRBV11-2	.	TRBJ2-1	TGTGCCAGCAGACGAGACAGTGAGCAGTTCTTC	CASRRDSEQFF
.	TRBV2	few	TRBJ2-2	TGTGCCAGCGGGCCAGGGGACTCCCAAACCGGGGAGCTGTTTTTT	CASGPGDSQTGELFF
TRBD1	TRBV5-1	many	TRBJ2-1	TGCGCCAGCAGCCCGGGGACAGGGATCAATGAGCAGTTCTTC	CASSPGTGINEQFF
.	TRBV12-3/TRBV12-4	.	TRBJ1-3	TGTGCCAGCAGTTTACGGCACTCTGGAAACACCATATATTTT	CASSLRHSGNTIYF
.	TRBV6-6	.	TRBJ1-4	TGTGCCAGCTCGGGGGGAGCTAATGAAAAACTGTTTTTT	CASSGGANEKLFF
.	TRBV9	few	TRBJ2-1	TGTGCCAGCAGCGTAGGGGGTCTACGCGGGGTGGGAGAGCAGTTCTTC	CASSVGGLRGVGEQFF
TRBD2	TRBV5-1	many	TRBJ2-7	TGCGCCAGCAGCCCCCTTAGCGGGGGACCTGCCTACGAGCAGTACTTC	CASSPLSGGPAYEQYF
.	TRBV11-2	.	TRBJ1-1	TGTGCCAGCAGCTTAGAACAGGGACCGAACACTGAAGCTTTCTTT	CASSLEQGPNTEAFF
.	TRBV7-9	few	TRBJ2-5	TGTGCCAGCACCCGGGACGTTGTAAAGACCCAGTACTTC	CASTRDVVKTQYF
TRBD1	TRBV2	few	TRBJ1-1	TGTGCCAGCAGTGAAGACAGCCAGGGGGTCTTT	CASSEDSQGVF
.	TRBV30	few	TRBJ2-3	TGTGCCCGGAGAGGGGGACGCACAGATACGCAGTATTTT	CARRGGRTDTQYF
.	TRBV5-1	few	TRBJ2-5	TGCGCCAGCAGCTACGCCCCACAAGAGACCCAGTACTTC	CASSYAPQETQYF
.	TRBV5-1	few	TRBJ1-2	TGCGCCAGCAGCTCCGCCACTTCCGACGGCGCTGGCTACACCTTC	CASSSATSDGAGYTF
TRBD1	TRBV7-2	few	TRBJ2-1	TGTGCCAGCAGACGGGACAGAATCTACAATGAGCAGTTCTTC	CASRRDRIYNEQFF
.	TRBV4-2	few	TRBJ2-1	TGTGCCAGCAGCCAAGAAGGTTTCGGAGACAATGAGCAGTTCTTC	CASSQEGFGDNEQFF
TRBD2	TRBV9	.	TRBJ2-2	TGTGCCAGCACCCCAGCGGGATCGGGCACCGGGGAGCTGTTTTTT	CASTPAGSGTGELFF
TRBD1	TRBV2	.	TRBJ2-1	TGTGCCAGCAGTGGGCAGGGGGCGATCGATGAGCAGTTCTTC	CASSGQGAIDEQFF
.	TRBV7-8	few	TRBJ1-5	TGTGCCAGCAGCTTAGCCCCAGGCTTATGGCAGCCCCAGCATTTT	CASSLAPGLWQPQHF
TRBD1	TRBV5-1	.	TRBJ1-1	TGCGCCAGCAGCCCAACAGGGGGATATCGGAACACTGAAGCTTTCTTT	CASSPTGGYRNTEAFF
.	TRBV18	.	TRBJ1-1	TGTGCCAGCTCACCCGTTTGGGGGGCTCCTGACACTGAAGCTTTCTTT	CASSPVWGAPDTEAFF
TRBD2	TRBV25-1	few	TRBJ2-3	TGTGCCACTGCCGGGGGGAGCTTCACAGATACGCAGTATTTT	CATAGGSFTDTQYF
TRBD2	TRBV7-9	.	TRBJ2-1	TGTGCCAGCAGGCCTACTAGCGGGGGGGACAATGAGCAGTTCTTC	CASRPTSGGDNEQFF
.	TRBV29-1	many	TRBJ2-7	TGCAGCGTATCTGGCTTCTACGAGCAGTACTTC	CSVSGFYEQYF
.	TRBV5-5	.	TRBJ1-2	TGTGCCTGCGGACAGAGCAATAACTATGGCTACACCTTC	CACGQSNNYGYTF